These T cell receptor beta chains were read from a single sample in a study of T cells in Graves' hyperthyroidism and ophthalmopathy. A single record per CDR3 protein comes from TCRdb applying MiXCR to the multiplex PCR reads. The table records about 380,000 distinct CDR3 sequences, less than 15% of them present only once. Sequenced input: blood. These receptors all come from a young man with Graves' hyperthyroidism that later progressed to Graves' ophthalmopathy. Each CDR3 is given with its conserved first and last residue. The order of the fields is CDR3 DNA, CDR3 protein, V gene, clone size, D gene, J gene. The D gene is left open where the match is weak. Expanded clones get a size class; other rows say once, few or many, or leave the size out.

TGTGCCAGCAGTTTATTAATGAACACTGAAGCTTTCTTT | CASSLLMNTEAFF | TRBV12-3/TRBV12-4 | many | . | TRBJ1-1
TGCAGTGCTCTTATCCGGGACAGGGCATATAGCTCCTACGAGCAGTACTTC | CSALIRDRAYSSYEQYF | TRBV20-1 | many | TRBD1 | TRBJ2-7
TGCAGTGCAGGGGGGGCCACGAACACCGGGGAGCTGTTTTTT | CSAGGATNTGELFF | TRBV20-1 | few | . | TRBJ2-2
TGCAGTGCTCCCGAAAGGAGCTCCTATAATTCACCCCTCCACTTT | CSAPERSSYNSPLHF | TRBV20-1 | . | . | TRBJ1-6
TGCAGTGCTAGAGCGAGAACAGGGGAAACTGAAGCTTTCTTT | CSARARTGETEAFF | TRBV20-1 | . | TRBD1 | TRBJ1-1
TGTGCCAGCAGCCCCACCGCTAGCAATCAGCCCCAGCATTTT | CASSPTASNQPQHF | TRBV7-2 | many | . | TRBJ1-5
TGTGCCAGCACGGACACTAACTCTGGGGCCAACGTCCTGACTTTC | CASTDTNSGANVLTF | TRBV5-6 | . | . | TRBJ2-6
TGTGCCAGCAGTTTTTTCGGGGCAGGTAATCAGCCCCAGCATTTT | CASSFFGAGNQPQHF | TRBV28 | many | . | TRBJ1-5
TGTGCCAGCAGTCTTTGGGGGGACAACCAAGAGACCCAGTACTTC | CASSLWGDNQETQYF | TRBV19 | many | . | TRBJ2-5
TGTGCCATCAGTGGGACAGGCTACCAAGAGACCCAGTACTTC | CAISGTGYQETQYF | TRBV10-3 | many | TRBD1 | TRBJ2-5
TGTGCCAGCAGTTTTCCGGGGCCAACCGCGGAGCAGTACTTC | CASSFPGPTAEQYF | TRBV12-3/TRBV12-4 | few | . | TRBJ2-7
TGTGCCAGCAGTTTAATAGCAGGGAGAGGGGAAGCTTTCTTT | CASSLIAGRGEAFF | TRBV27 | . | . | TRBJ1-1
TGTGCCAGCACCTGGGGGCAGGGGGCGTACGAGCAGTACTTC | CASTWGQGAYEQYF | TRBV12-3/TRBV12-4 | . | TRBD1 | TRBJ2-7
TGTGCCAGCAGCCAAGCACTATCTGTACAGACCCAGTACTTC | CASSQALSVQTQYF | TRBV14 | . | . | TRBJ2-5
TGTTGGGGGCGTGAGGGCACTGAAGCTTTCTTT | CWGREGTEAFF | TRBV20-1 | . | . | TRBJ1-1
TGTGCCAGCAGTTTAGCGTTACCAGACAGGGATTACAATCAGCCCCAGCATTTT | CASSLALPDRDYNQPQHF | TRBV12-3/TRBV12-4 | many | TRBD1 | TRBJ1-5